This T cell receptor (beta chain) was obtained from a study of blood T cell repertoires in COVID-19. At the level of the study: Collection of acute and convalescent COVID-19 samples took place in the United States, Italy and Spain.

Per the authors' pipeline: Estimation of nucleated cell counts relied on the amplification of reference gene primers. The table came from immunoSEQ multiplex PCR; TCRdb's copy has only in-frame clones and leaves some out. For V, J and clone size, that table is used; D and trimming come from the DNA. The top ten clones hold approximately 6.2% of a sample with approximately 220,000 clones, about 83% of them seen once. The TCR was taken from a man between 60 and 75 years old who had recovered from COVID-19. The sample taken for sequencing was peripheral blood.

CDR3 nucleotides: TGTGCCAGCAGCGCCCGACAGGGAACTAATGAAAAACTGTTTTTT. Its protein product is CASSARQGTNEKLFF. The chain is built from TRBV5-4 and TRBJ1-4, with 7 bases lining up with TRBD1. Germline CDR1 and CDR2: SGHNT and YYREEE (reference sequence). The CDR3 covers 15 residues. Losses at the gene ends were 4 bases for V and 1 base for J; bases not matched to a gene: 4.